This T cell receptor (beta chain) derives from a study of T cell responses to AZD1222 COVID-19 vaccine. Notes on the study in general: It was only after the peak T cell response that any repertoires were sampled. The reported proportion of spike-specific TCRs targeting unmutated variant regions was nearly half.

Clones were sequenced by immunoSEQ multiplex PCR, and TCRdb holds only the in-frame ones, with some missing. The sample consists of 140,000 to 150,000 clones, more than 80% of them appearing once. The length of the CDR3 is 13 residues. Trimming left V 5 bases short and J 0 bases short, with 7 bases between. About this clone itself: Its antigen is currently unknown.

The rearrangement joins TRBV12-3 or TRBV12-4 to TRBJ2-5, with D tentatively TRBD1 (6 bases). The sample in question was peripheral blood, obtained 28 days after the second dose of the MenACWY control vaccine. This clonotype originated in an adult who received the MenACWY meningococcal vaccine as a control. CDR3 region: CASSRTDQETQYF. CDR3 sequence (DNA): TGTGCCAGCAGTCGGACAGACCAAGAGACCCAGTACTTC.